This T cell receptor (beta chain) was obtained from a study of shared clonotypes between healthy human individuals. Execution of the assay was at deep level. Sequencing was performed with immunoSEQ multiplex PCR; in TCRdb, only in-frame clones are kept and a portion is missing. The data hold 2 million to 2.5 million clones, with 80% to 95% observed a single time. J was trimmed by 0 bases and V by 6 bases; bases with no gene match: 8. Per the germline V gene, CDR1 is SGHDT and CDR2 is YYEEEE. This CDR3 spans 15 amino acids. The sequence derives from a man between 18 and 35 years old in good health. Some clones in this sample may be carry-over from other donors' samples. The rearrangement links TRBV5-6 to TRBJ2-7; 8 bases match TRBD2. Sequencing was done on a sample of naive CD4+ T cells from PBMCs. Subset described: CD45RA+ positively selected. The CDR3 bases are TGTGCCAGCACCAAAAAGCGGGAGAGCTCCTACGAGCAGTACTTC. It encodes CASTKKRESSYEQYF. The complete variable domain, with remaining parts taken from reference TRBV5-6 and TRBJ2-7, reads DAGVTQSPTHLIKTRGQQVTLRCSPKSGHDTVSWYQQALGQGPQFIFQYYEEEERQRGNFPDRFSGHQFPNYSSELNVNALLLGDSALYLCASTKKRESSYEQYFGPGTRLTVT.